The source of this T cell receptor (beta chain) is a study of brain T cells in children with intractable seizures. Data came from immunoSEQ multiplex PCR; TCRdb stores just in-frame clones and leaves some out. Of fewer than 150,000 clones detected, roughly 94% appear once; the ten largest clones hold roughly 4%. V dropped 2 bases and J dropped 4 bases, with 9 bases sitting between them. This CDR3 has 14 residues. CDR1 is MNHEY and CDR2 is SVGAGI in the germline V gene. Surgery cases with the highest brain T cell transcript signatures were chosen for sequencing. The genes are TRBV6-5 and TRBJ2-4; D may be TRBD1 or TRBD2 (5 bases each). The TCR was taken from a boy less than two years old with hemimegalencephaly and intractable seizures. The material sequenced was peripheral blood, taken at surgery. The CDR3 DNA follows: TGTGCCAGCAGTTACGGGGGAGTGAAAAACATTCAGTACTTC. Encoded protein: CASSYGGVKNIQYF.